This T cell receptor (beta chain) was retrieved from a study of CD4 T cells in relation to SARS-CoV-2 and coronaviruses. On the study more broadly: Convalescent donors were aged about 21 to 75, with median around 37 years.

V lost 4 bases and J lost 5, with 11 bases in between. This CDR3 region has 14 residues. TCRdb keeps only in-frame clones here, not all; method: immunoSEQ multiplex PCR. The data show 38,000 or so clones, 77% seen once. This clone was counted between two and nine times. Its matching antigen is unknown. The TCR comes from an adult with COVID-19. The sample taken for sequencing was memory CD4+ T cells from PBMCs, cultured in vitro. The gene calls are TRBV23-1 and TRBJ2-2, with D unclear. TRBV23-1 is assigned to the ORF class and has an uncertain function. For the CDR3, the DNA is TGCGCCAGCAGTCTTCGTGGGATTACCGGGGAGCTGTTTTTT. Translating gives CASSLRGITGELFF.